This T cell receptor (beta chain) is drawn from a study of radiotherapy plus CTLA-4 blockade in lung cancer. The overall study: For about 18% of patients, objective responses occurred, and about 34% had disease control.

In germline, CDR1 is SEHNR, CDR2 FQNEAQ (reference sequence). Losses at the gene ends were 6 bases for V and 0 bases for J; bases not matched to a gene: 5. This CDR3 region has 17 residues. Sequencing used immunoSEQ multiplex PCR; TCRdb keeps in-frame clones, though not all of them. The sample has around 59,000 clones; about three quarters are singletons. About this clone itself: The antigen remains unidentified.

General study results and limits: Strongest reported response predictors: early blood clone changes and post-radiation interferon-beta. TCR clones originating in tumors grew in number in blood after radiotherapy plus ipilimumab.

The rearrangement joins TRBV7-9 to TRBJ2-3; 14 bases map to TRBD2. The sequences come from peripheral blood, collected from a patient treated with radiotherapy plus ipilimumab. The clonotype originates from a human donor with non-small cell lung cancer who had a partial response to radiotherapy plus ipilimumab. Here the CDR3 DNA reads TGTGCCAGCAGGCCGGGACTAGCGGGGGCTAGCACAGATACGCAGTATTTT. Its protein product is CASRPGLAGASTDTQYF. Variable domain in full (rest from reference TRBV7-9 and TRBJ2-3): DTGVSQNPRHKITKRGQNVTFRCDPISEHNRLYWYRQTLGQGPEFLTYFQNEAQLEKSRLLSDRFSAERPKGSFSTLEIQRTEQGDSAMYLCASRPGLAGASTDTQYFGPGTRLTVL.